The next 15 T cell receptor beta chains were all read from a single sample in a study of cytomegalovirus exposure and HLA in healthy donors. Vbeta (60) and Jbeta (13) primers were used in the PCR. Method: immunoSEQ multiplex PCR; TCRdb's copy keeps in-frame clones and lacks some. The table shows about 83,000 clones, with roughly 77% occurring only once. Specimen: PBMCs. All receptors derive from a man aged 60-69 years in good health and CMV-seronegative.

The rearrangement uses TRBV7-9 and TRBJ1-1, with D possibly matching TRBD1 (6 bases). Germline V gives CDR1 SEHNR, CDR2 FQNEAQ (reference sequence). The CDR3 contains 13 residues. V was cut by 3 bases and J by 5 bases, with 10 bases left in between. CDR3 in amino acids: CASSFGGGTEAFF. CDR3 nucleotide sequence: TGTGCCAGCAGCTTTGGGGGCGGGACTGAAGCTTTCTTT. The full variable domain, its missing parts supplied by reference TRBV7-9 and TRBJ1-1, is DTGVSQNPRHKITKRGQNVTFRCDPISEHNRLYWYRQTLGQGPEFLTYFQNEAQLEKSRLLSDRFSAERPKGSFSTLEIQRTEQGDSAMYLCASSFGGGTEAFFGQGTRLTVV.

The chain combines TRBV10-1 with TRBJ1-6, with 11 bases fitting TRBD1. Germline V gene sequence: CDR1 WNHNN, CDR2 SYGVQD (reference sequence). Trimming removed 8 bases from V and 9 bases from J; junction bases left unmatched: 9. The CDR3 totals 15 residues. CDR3 residues: CASQSADRGLSPLHF. The CDR3, as DNA: TGCGCCAGCCAGAGTGCGGACAGGGGGCTTTCACCCCTCCACTTT.

The chain recombines TRBV5-6 with TRBJ1-6; D perhaps matches TRBD1 (5 bases). This CDR3 is built from 16 residues. CDR1 is SGHDT, CDR2 YYEEEE, per germline. The V and J ends lost 4 bases and 0 bases respectively, with 11 bases between them. This CDR3 is CASSGGSSSYNSPLHF. The CDR3 DNA sequence: TGTGCCAGCAGCGGGGGGAGTAGCTCCTATAATTCACCCCTCCACTTT.

This clone was seen only a few times. The chain links TRBV6-5 to TRBJ1-1; TRBD1 might be the D (6 bases). The CDR3 is 16 amino acids. Germline V gene sequence: CDR1 MNHEY, CDR2 SVGAGI. V was clipped by 4 bases and J by 1 base, with 16 bases between them. The CDR3 loop reads CASSFDPRGTNTEAFF. The DNA of the CDR3 is TGTGCCAGCAGTTTCGACCCCAGGGGCACGAACACTGAAGCTTTCTTT.

This chain joins TRBV7-8 and TRBJ2-3; a weak D match, TRBD2 (6 bases). V was trimmed by 2 bases and J by 0 bases, leaving 12 bases between them. Germline CDR1 SGHVS, CDR2 FQNEAQ. The CDR3 covers 16 residues. The CDR3 is CASSLSGGDSTDTQYF. CDR3 bases: TGTGCCAGCAGCTTAAGTGGCGGGGATAGCACAGATACGCAGTATTTT.

The J gene is TRBJ1-2, the V gene TRBV19; D gene uncertain. Trimming removed 1 base from V and 4 bases from J, with 7 bases in between. The CDR3 spans 13 residues. The germline CDR1 and CDR2 sequences are LNHDA and SQIVND (reference sequence). The chain's CDR3 is CASSIAPVYGYTF. CDR3 nucleotides: TGTGCCAGTAGTATAGCCCCAGTCTATGGCTACACCTTC. Full variable domain (missing parts from reference TRBV19 and TRBJ1-2): DGGITQSPKYLFRKEGQNVTLSCEQNLNHDAMYWYRQDPGQGLRLIYYSQIVNDFQKGDIAEGYSVSREKKESFPLTVTSAQKNPTAFYLCASSIAPVYGYTFGSGTRLTVV.

V usage is TRBV6-5 and J usage is TRBJ1-1; TRBD1 aligns across 12 bases. CDR3 size: 14 residues. Germline CDR1 MNHEY, CDR2 SVGAGI. The junction had 8 bases not matched to a gene; V was cut back by 8 bases and J by 7 bases. The CDR3 nucleotides are TGTGCCAGCGATTGGGACAGGGGGCGCGATGAAGCTTTCTTT. Translating it yields CASDWDRGRDEAFF.

The chain recombines TRBV7-9 with TRBJ1-1, with D maybe TRBD1 (5 bases). CDR3 length: 14 amino acids. Deletions cut 6 bases from V and 1 base from J, with 12 bases between. The germline V gene has CDR1 SEHNR and CDR2 FQNEAQ (reference sequence). CDR3 protein: CASRPNQGNTEAFF. DNA for the CDR3: TGTGCCAGCAGACCCAATCAGGGGAACACTGAAGCTTTCTTT.

The CDR3 DNA sequence: TGTGCCTGTTCAAGGGACAGCAACACCGGGGAGCTGTTTTTT. Amino acids: CACSRDSNTGELFF. This chain uses TRBV30 with TRBJ2-2; 7 nucleotides agree with TRBD1. V lost 6 bases, J lost 2 bases, and 6 bases stayed unmatched. CDR1 and CDR2 from the germline V gene are GTSNPN and SVGIG (reference sequence). The CDR3 runs to 14 residues.

V is TRBV6-1 and J is TRBJ1-4; D uncertain. This CDR3 has 12 amino acids. From germline, CDR1 is MNHNS and CDR2 SASEGT. Trimming stripped 6 bases from V and 8 bases from J, with 10 bases between. The CDR3 reads CASRAPLEKLFF. CDR3 in DNA: TGTGCCAGCAGGGCTCCCTTAGAAAAACTGTTTTTT.

The J gene is TRBJ2-7, the V gene TRBV30; D possibly corresponds to TRBD1 (5 bases). The germline V and J ends were trimmed by 5 bases and 3 bases, with 14 bases remaining between them. The germline gives CDR1 GTSNPN, CDR2 SVGIG (reference sequence). This CDR3 is 13 amino acids long. The CDR3 DNA reads as TGTGCCTGGGGGATCCAGGGATACTACGAGCAGTACTTC. The encoded protein is CAWGIQGYYEQYF.

This clone showed up just once. The CDR3 sequence: CASRPQGGQPQHF. As DNA, the CDR3 is TGTGCCAGCAGACCACAGGGGGGACAGCCCCAGCATTTT. This chain joins TRBV6-6 and TRBJ1-5; 8 positions agree with TRBD1. The germline V gene has CDR1 MNHNY and CDR2 SVGAGI (reference sequence). The CDR3 is 13 amino acids. V was clipped by 6 bases and J by 7 bases; unmatched bases: 5.

The chain uses TRBV6-5 and TRBJ2-7, with D possibly TRBD2 on 5 matching bases. Per germline, CDR1 MNHEY and CDR2 SVGAGI. The CDR3 loop spans 15 amino acids. The V and J ends lost 5 bases and 1 base respectively, with 15 bases between them. CDR3 nucleotide sequence: TGTGCCAGCAGTGCGCAGGCGAGCGGTTCCTACGAGCAGTACTTC. As protein: CASSAQASGSYEQYF.

V usage is TRBV7-3 and J usage is TRBJ1-1, with D unresolved. Germline CDR1 SGHTA, CDR2 FQGTGA. This CDR3 has 13 amino acids. Trimming left V 2 bases short and J 5 bases short, with 9 bases between. The CDR3 region is CASSLELRTEAFF. The DNA for the CDR3 is TGTGCCAGCAGCTTAGAACTCCGGACTGAAGCTTTCTTT.

For this clone: This sample also contains other DNA sequences that code for the same CDR3. The chain couples TRBV6-1 to TRBJ2-5, with D perhaps TRBD2 (7 bases). V dropped 2 bases and J dropped 2 bases, with 15 bases sitting between them. The germline gives CDR1 MNHNS, CDR2 SASEGT. This CDR3 is 16 amino acids long. CDR3 nucleotide sequence: TGTGCCAGCAGTGAATTAGGGGGGGGGCCTCAAGAGACCCAGTACTTC. It encodes CASSELGGGPQETQYF.